Below, one T cell receptor (beta chain) is given with its context. In the authors' methods: How many nucleated cells were present was estimated from reference gene primer amplification. TCRdb keeps only in-frame clones here, not all; method: immunoSEQ multiplex PCR. V, J and clone size are those of that table, while D and trimming were read from the DNA. The table shows about 170,000 clones, with about 86% occurring only once. This entry is derived from a study of blood T cell repertoires in COVID-19. Study as a whole: The study drew acute and convalescent COVID-19 samples from the United States, Italy and Spain. From T cells, B-cell-depleted T cells, or PBMCs came the material, which was cDNA or gDNA.

Germline CDR1 is SGHDT and CDR2 is YYEEEE. This CDR3 is built from 17 residues. J lost 2 bases, V lost 1 base, and 5 bases had no gene match. The sequence was obtained from a man aged 18 to 29 with active or convalescent COVID-19. Sequencing used peripheral blood. The genes are TRBV5-6 and TRBJ2-6, with 8 nucleotides matching TRBD1. In DNA form, the CDR3 reads TGTGCCAGCAGCTTGACAAGCAGGGGGCCTGGGGCCAACGTCCTGACTTTC. Residues: CASSLTSRGPGANVLTF.